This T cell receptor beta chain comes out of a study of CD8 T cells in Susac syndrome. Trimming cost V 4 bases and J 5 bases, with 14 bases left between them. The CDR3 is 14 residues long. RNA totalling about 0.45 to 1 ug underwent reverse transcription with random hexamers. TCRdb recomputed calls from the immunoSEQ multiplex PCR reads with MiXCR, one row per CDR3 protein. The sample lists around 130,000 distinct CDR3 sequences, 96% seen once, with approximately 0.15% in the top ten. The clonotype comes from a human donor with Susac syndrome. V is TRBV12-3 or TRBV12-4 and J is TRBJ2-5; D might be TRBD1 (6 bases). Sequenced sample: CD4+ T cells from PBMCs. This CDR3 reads CASSSSPQGETQYF. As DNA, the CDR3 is TGTGCCAGCAGTTCGTCCCCGCAGGGGGAGACCCAGTACTTC.